This T cell receptor beta chain was captured in a study of blood T cell repertoires in COVID-19. Method: immunoSEQ multiplex PCR; TCRdb's copy keeps in-frame clones and lacks some. This sample carries 48,000 or so clones, approximately 87% of them seen once, and the ten largest clones take over 4.5%. Sample: peripheral blood. The TCR originated in a woman in her sixties with acute or convalescent COVID-19.

CDR3 amino acids: CASSQDAIRASAEQYF. CDR3 nucleotide sequence: TGTGCCAGCAGCCAAGACGCAATTAGAGCGTCGGCCGAGCAGTACTTC. This sequence joins TRBV14 and TRBJ2-7; D is unresolved. Trimming removed 0 bases at V and 6 bases at J, with 18 bases between. Germline loops: CDR1 SGHDN, CDR2 FVKESK. The CDR3 spans 16 residues.